Listed below are T cell receptor beta chains from one sample, sequenced in a study of T cell repertoires in cytomegalovirus infection. What these receptors recognize is not known. Using its own MiXCR run on the reads, TCRdb lists one record per CDR3 protein. The sample includes some 350,000 distinct CDR3 sequences, 25% to 35% seen only once; the top ten take 20%. The sequencing used cultured PBMCs, collected from culture after CMV antigen stimulation. The receptors originated from a human donor in good health (CMV status not recorded). Some clones in this sample may be carry-over from other donors' samples. Each CDR3 is given with its conserved first and last residue. The D gene is left open where the match is weak. Not every row has a clone size; where given, it reads once, few, many or a size class.

TRBD2	few	TRBV7-3	TRBJ2-3	TGTGCCAGCAGCCAGGGACTAGCCCCAGATACGCAGTATTTT	CASSQGLAPDTQYF
.	.	TRBV6-6	TRBJ2-1	TGTGCCGCAGCGGTCTCCTACAATGAGCAGTTCTTC	CAAAVSYNEQFF
TRBD2	.	TRBV20-1	TRBJ2-5	TGCAGTGCTAGAGATGCCCTAGCGGGACTCGTTCGCCAAGAGACCCAGTACTTC	CSARDALAGLVRQETQYF
.	few	TRBV7-8	TRBJ1-4	TGTGCCAGCAGCTCCTACGTAGCAACTAATGAAAAACTGTTTTTT	CASSSYVATNEKLFF
TRBD1	.	TRBV28	TRBJ1-4	TGTGCCAGCAGTCAGGGGGGCCCAACGGAAAAACTGTTTTTT	CASSQGGPTEKLFF
.	.	TRBV11-2	TRBJ2-2	TGTGCCAGCAGCTTAGATCGAAACCTACTCACCGGGGAGCTGTTTTTT	CASSLDRNLLTGELFF
TRBD2	many	TRBV12-3/TRBV12-4	TRBJ2-5	TGTGCCAGCAGTTCTGGGACTACTGAGACCCAGTACTTC	CASSSGTTETQYF
.	many	TRBV7-6	TRBJ2-3	TGTGCCAGCAGCTTAAAGTTGGTACAGGAGGGCACAGATACGCAGTATTTT	CASSLKLVQEGTDTQYF
.	few	TRBV7-6	TRBJ2-7	TGTGCCAGCAGCACTACGACGCCTTCCTCCTACGAGCAGTACTTC	CASSTTTPSSYEQYF
TRBD1	.	TRBV7-9	TRBJ2-7	TGTGCCAGCAGCCCAGGGACAGGGCTCTCGCAGTACTTC	CASSPGTGLSQYF
.	.	TRBV30	TRBJ1-5	TGTGCCTGGAGTGCGGACAGTAGCAATCAGCCCCAGCATTTT	CAWSADSSNQPQHF
TRBD1	few	TRBV25-1	TRBJ1-2	TGTGCCAGCAGTGACAGGGGGCGCGCCTATGGCTACACCTTC	CASSDRGRAYGYTF
.	.	TRBV25-1	TRBJ2-7	TGTGCCACCTCGACAGGATACGAGCAGTACTTC	CATSTGYEQYF
.	.	TRBV25-1	TRBJ2-2	TGTGCCAGCAGTGTAGTGACTGCGAACACCGGGGAGCTGTTTTTT	CASSVVTANTGELFF
.	few	TRBV28	TRBJ2-3	TGTGCCAGCTTGGAGCGGGCCCACTCCAGGACAGATACGCAGTATTTT	CASLERAHSRTDTQYF
.	few	TRBV6-6	TRBJ2-2	TGTGCCAGCAGTTACACGGGCCAGAACACCGGGGAGCTGTTTTTT	CASSYTGQNTGELFF
TRBD2	.	TRBV2	TRBJ2-5	TGTGCCAGCAGTGACGGGCGCGGGAGGGAGACCCAGTACTTC	CASSDGRGRETQYF
TRBD2	.	TRBV20-1	TRBJ2-3	TGCAGTTCAAGCGGGGCTGGAGATACGCAGTATTTT	CSSSGAGDTQYF
.	.	TRBV6-6	TRBJ2-1	TGTGCCAGCACTTTCTCCGGGACAGAGCAGTTCTTC	CASTFSGTEQFF
.	.	TRBV20-1	TRBJ1-1	TGCAGTGCTAGAGACCCCAGAAGCAATGAAGCTTTCTTT	CSARDPRSNEAFF
.	once	TRBV4-1	TRBJ1-1	TGCGCCAGCAGCCAAGATCTATGGTTCGCGGGGGGCACTGAAGCTTTCTTT	CASSQDLWFAGGTEAFF
.	few	TRBV28	TRBJ2-7	TGTGCCAGCAGTCAACTTCAGGACTGGTCCTACGAGCAGTACTTC	CASSQLQDWSYEQYF
TRBD1	few	TRBV19	TRBJ2-7	TGTGCCAGTAGTGAAGGGACAGGGATGATGGTCGAGCAGTACTTC	CASSEGTGMMVEQYF
TRBD1	few	TRBV6-5	TRBJ1-2	TGTGCCAGCAGGGCTCAAGGACAGGGGCCAAACTATGGCTACACCTTC	CASRAQGQGPNYGYTF
TRBD1	.	TRBV27	TRBJ2-7	TGTGCCAGCAGTTTATCCAGGGGGCTGGGAGAGCAGTACTTC	CASSLSRGLGEQYF
TRBD1	many	TRBV7-2	TRBJ2-7	TGTGCCAGCAGCAAAAAAGGACAGGGGTACGAGCAGTACTTC	CASSKKGQGYEQYF
TRBD1	many	TRBV7-9	TRBJ2-5	TGTGCCAGCACCCGGAACAGGGGGCTGGAGACCCAGTACTTC	CASTRNRGLETQYF
.	once	TRBV6-2/TRBV6-3	TRBJ1-1	TGTGCCAGCAGGGACGGACCTACGAACACTGAAGCTTTCTTT	CASRDGPTNTEAFF
TRBD1	.	TRBV19	TRBJ1-5	TGTGCCAGTAGGACAGGGGAGTCTCAGCCCCAGCATTTT	CASRTGESQPQHF
.	few	TRBV6-1	TRBJ1-3	TGTGCCAGCAGTGAAAGGCCAGGGACAAGGAGAAACACCATATATTTT	CASSERPGTRRNTIYF
.	.	TRBV2	TRBJ1-5	TGTGCCAGCACTGTTCTGAGCAATCAGCCCCAGCATTTT	CASTVLSNQPQHF
TRBD1	.	TRBV6-5	TRBJ2-1	TGTGCCAGCAGTTCCCCGGGACAGGGGGCCCACAATGAGCAGTTCTTC	CASSSPGQGAHNEQFF